This T cell receptor beta chain came from a study of shared clonotypes between healthy human individuals. For the study at large: Per donor, CD8 memory used one plate, CD8 naive used two, CD4 memory used three and CD4 naive used three.

Concerning this clone: Its antigen is unknown.

CDR3 length: 13 residues. Germline V gene lookup returns CDR1 SEHNR and CDR2 FQNEAQ (reference sequence). V was trimmed by 5 bases and J by 9 bases, leaving 14 bases between them. The study's findings and limits: The four-donor shared clonotypes exceeded non-shared clonotypes in generation probability, with non-shared ones scoring lower.

Positive CCR7 selection of CD45RO-negative cells yielded the naive CD8 cells, and terminally differentiated effector memory CD45RA+ cells were excluded. Genomic DNA (from each subset) was split evenly across several immunoSEQ plates. The authors loaded 200 ng DNA, 28,000 or so T cell genomes, into sorted-subset replicate PCRs. TCRdb's copy holds only in-frame clones and misses some; the assay was immunoSEQ multiplex PCR. The sample includes around 2,100,000 clones, about 95% of them seen just once. The receptor comes from a man younger than 35 in good health. The sample consisted of naive CD8+ T cells sorted from blood. This sequence joins TRBV7-9 and TRBJ2-1; D is possibly TRBD2 (6 bases). The DNA of the CDR3 is TGTGCCAGCAGCCCGACTAGTATTGGTGAGCAGTTCTTC. It encodes CASSPTSIGEQFF.